The 9 T cell receptor beta chains listed next were all sequenced from one sample in a study of cytomegalovirus exposure and HLA in healthy donors. 13 Jbeta primers and 60 Vbeta primers were used for the PCR. Here immunoSEQ multiplex PCR was the method, and the copy in TCRdb shows in-frame clones only, minus some. The table records under 250,000 clones, roughly 80% of them present only once. The source material was PBMCs. These receptors originate from a woman aged 25 to 39 in good health and CMV-seronegative.

J is TRBJ2-7 and V is TRBV21-1; the table assigns TRBD1, which was not confirmed against the DNA. TRBV21-1 is annotated as a pseudogene. CDR3 length: 14 amino acids. This CDR3 is CANTNRVPAYEQYF. The DNA of the CDR3 is TGTGCCAACACCAACAGGGTCCCCGCCTACGAGCAGTACTTC.

J is TRBJ1-4 and V is TRBV30, with D unclear. V lost 8 bases and J 8 bases, leaving 12 bases between the germline ends. Germline loops: CDR1 GTSNPN, CDR2 SVGIG (reference sequence). The CDR3 is 11 residues long. The CDR3 nucleotides are TGTGCCCTTGGAGTTGGGGAAAAACTGTTTTTT. Protein product: CALGVGEKLFF.

V and J are TRBV7-9 and TRBJ2-5, with D possibly TRBD1 on 6 matching bases. Trimming cost V 0 bases and J 5 bases, with 10 bases left between them. Germline V lookup: CDR1 SEHNR, CDR2 FQNEAQ (reference sequence). This CDR3 spans 14 amino acids. CDR3 in amino acids: CASSLAGQAETQYF. The DNA for the CDR3 is TGTGCCAGCAGCTTAGCGGGACAAGCGGAGACCCAGTACTTC.

This clone was found a few times. The gene calls are TRBV27 and TRBJ1-1; D unresolved. V was cut by 4 bases and J by 6 bases, with 12 bases left in between. The CDR3 totals 13 residues. Germline lookup yields CDR1 MNHEY and CDR2 SMNVEV (reference sequence). In DNA form, the CDR3 reads TGTGCCAGCAGTTCCCAGAATTCCGCTGAAGCTTTCTTT. The encoded protein is CASSSQNSAEAFF.

The genes are TRBV2 and TRBJ2-5; 8 bases match TRBD1. From germline, CDR1 is SNHLY and CDR2 FYNNEI. V lost 4 bases and J lost 1; bases outside the gene matches: 2. The CDR3 extends over 14 amino acids. CDR3 amino acids: CASSGDRRQETQYF. As DNA, the CDR3 is TGTGCCAGCAGTGGGGACAGGCGCCAAGAGACCCAGTACTTC. The entire variable domain, with the rest obtained from reference TRBV2 and TRBJ2-5, is as follows: EPEVTQTPSHQVTQMGQEVILRCVPISNHLYFYWYRQILGQKVEFLVSFYNNEISEKSEIFDDQFSVERPDGSNFTLKIRSTKLEDSAMYFCASSGDRRQETQYFGPGTRLLVL.

In this sample, this clone turned up a few times. Written as DNA, the CDR3 is TGTGCCTGGAGCCCCAATTTGAGGAACTATGGCTACACCTTC. It is translated as CAWSPNLRNYGYTF. The chain joins TRBV30 to TRBJ1-2, with D hard to call. The germline V gene encodes CDR1 GTSNPN and CDR2 SVGIG (reference sequence). Trimming left V 3 bases short and J 2 bases short, with 13 bases between. This CDR3 contains 14 residues. Complete variable domain (other parts from reference TRBV30 and TRBJ1-2): SQTIHQWPATLVQPVGSPLSLECTVEGTSNPNLYWYRQAAGRGLQLLFYSVGIGQISSEVPQNLSASRPQDRQFILSSKKLLLSDSGFYLCAWSPNLRNYGYTFGSGTRLTVV.

The rearrangement joins TRBV6-6 to TRBJ1-2, with TRBD1 matching over 7 bases. The germline gives CDR1 MNHNY, CDR2 SVGAGI (reference sequence). Trimming at V came to 6 bases and at J to 13 bases, leaving 11 bases not matched to a gene. There are 12 residues in the CDR3. CDR3 residues: CASRTRQGIGTF. In DNA, the CDR3 is TGTGCCAGCAGAACCAGACAGGGAATTGGCACCTTC.

This clone was observed a single time. The chain has TRBV27 and TRBJ2-7; no firm D call. The germline CDR1 and CDR2 sequences are MNHEY and SMNVEV (reference sequence). Trimming removed 5 bases from V and 2 bases from J, with 16 bases in between. The CDR3 loop spans 15 amino acids. CDR3 nucleotide sequence: TGTGCCAGCAGTATCCGGGTCTCCACTCCCTACGAGCAGTACTTC. Translating gives CASSIRVSTPYEQYF.

The chain links TRBV9 to TRBJ2-3; unclear D gene. CDR3 length equals 14 residues. Germline CDR1 and CDR2: SGDLS and YYNGEE. V lost 0 bases to trimming and J lost 6 bases, with 11 bases between them. The CDR3 is CASSVEPLSDTQYF. The CDR3 DNA is TGTGCCAGCAGCGTAGAGCCCCTTTCGGATACGCAGTATTTT.